The next 30 T cell receptor beta chains were all read from a single sample in a study of response to subunit inactivated influenza vaccine. TCRdb re-called the RT-PCR reads with MiXCR, one entry per CDR3 protein. The table has about 580,000 distinct CDR3 sequences, 13% to 15% seen once; the top ten hold more than 9.5%. Material: PBMCs from blood, obtained 11 to 12 days after vaccination. Receptors originate from a man in his fifties or sixties who received an inactivated influenza vaccine.

V gene TRBV6-1 combines with J gene TRBJ1-6; D remains ambiguous. Per germline, CDR1 MNHNS and CDR2 SASEGT. CDR3 length: 14 residues. Trimming took 5 bases from V and 7 from J, leaving 12 bases between them. Written as DNA, the CDR3 is TGTGCCAGCAGTCCACCTGGTCAGAATTCACCCCTCCACTTT. The encoded protein is CASSPPGQNSPLHF.

This clonotype was seen a few times. The rearrangement joins TRBV20-1 to TRBJ1-1; 8 bases are a match to TRBD1. Per germline, CDR1 DFQATT and CDR2 SNEGSKA (reference sequence). The CDR3 spans 14 residues. V was pared by 2 bases and J by 3 bases, with 5 bases of the junction left unmatched. Here the CDR3 DNA reads TGCAGTGCTAGATCTGGACAGGGTGACACTGAAGCTTTCTTT. Amino acid sequence: CSARSGQGDTEAFF.

The chain combines TRBV7-9 with TRBJ2-6; D gene uncertain. V was shortened by 0 bases and J by 1 base, with 4 bases between the two germline ends. Germline-derived CDR1 and CDR2 are SEHNR and FQNEAQ (reference sequence). The CDR3 loop spans 15 amino acids. The CDR3 here is CASSLARSGANVLTF. The CDR3 DNA reads TGTGCCAGCAGCTTAGCAAGGTCTGGGGCCAACGTCCTGACTTTC.

Points on this clonotype: Relative to the germline gene, one junction end is altered; a read error may explain this. This chain uses TRBV12-3 or TRBV12-4 with TRBJ2-1; weak D call: TRBD1 (6 bases). The length of the CDR3 is 19 residues. The CDR3 region is CTSCLALYQGTTLYNEQFF. The CDR3 DNA follows: TGTACCAGCTGTTTAGCGCTATATCAGGGGACCACCCTCTACAATGAGCAGTTCTTC.

The V gene is TRBV19, the J gene TRBJ2-2; 7 bases align to TRBD1. Unmatched junction bases numbered 7, after V lost 6 bases and J lost 3 bases. CDR1 and CDR2 (germline): LNHDA, SQIVND (reference sequence). This CDR3 region has 15 residues. The CDR3 sequence is CASRKQGPDTGELFF. CDR3 nucleotides: TGTGCCAGTAGGAAACAGGGGCCCGACACCGGGGAGCTGTTTTTT.

This chain joins TRBV4-3 and TRBJ2-5; D ambiguous. The V gene's germline CDR1 is LGHNA and CDR2 YSLEER. This CDR3 comprises 15 residues. The V gene lost 0 bases and the J gene lost 2 bases, with 10 bases spanning the gap. The CDR3 is CASSQDGRIQETQYF. CDR3 bases: TGCGCCAGCAGCCAAGACGGTAGGATACAAGAGACCCAGTACTTC.

This clonotype was detected only a few times. This sequence joins TRBV27 and TRBJ2-1, with TRBD1 matching over 7 bases. This CDR3 region has 13 residues. Germline lookup yields CDR1 MNHEY and CDR2 SMNVEV (reference sequence). The V gene end was trimmed by 7 bases and the J gene end by 9 bases; junction bases not matched to a gene: 9. DNA of the CDR3: TGTGCCAGCACCCGGGACAGAGCCAGTGAGCAGTTCTTC. It encodes CASTRDRASEQFF.

This clonotype was observed many times. This chain uses TRBV5-1 with TRBJ2-3; D assignment may be TRBD1 or TRBD2 (5 bases each). This CDR3 region has 15 residues. Per the germline V gene, CDR1 is SGHRS and CDR2 is YFSETQ. Trimming took off 0 bases at V and 4 bases at J, with 12 bases between the two ends. Here the CDR3 DNA reads TGCGCCAGCAGCTTGGAGGGGTTGGAGGCAGATACGCAGTATTTT. This translates into CASSLEGLEADTQYF.

This rearrangement joins TRBV6-5 to TRBJ2-7; 7 bases are shared with TRBD1. V dropped 2 bases and J dropped 6; count of bases not matched to a gene: 7. The V gene's germline CDR1 is MNHEY and CDR2 SVGAGI. The CDR3 contains 14 residues. CDR3 sequence reads: CASSYDRVSVEQYF. The CDR3 DNA reads TGTGCCAGCAGTTACGACAGGGTTAGCGTCGAGCAGTACTTC.

This clonotype was found a few times. The V and J genes are TRBV7-8 and TRBJ1-6, with 8 nucleotides matching TRBD1. The CDR3 runs 15 residues. Germline V gene sequence: CDR1 SGHVS, CDR2 FQNEAQ. Unmatched junction bases numbered 5, after V lost 1 base and J lost 9 bases. The CDR3 nucleotides read TGTGCCAGCAGCTTAGATGGACAGGGTAGTTCACCCCTCCACTTT. Its translation: CASSLDGQGSSPLHF.

This clonotype appeared a few times. The chain is built from TRBV7-2 and TRBJ1-4; 8 nucleotides align to TRBD1. The CDR3 totals 14 residues. CDR1 SGHTA and CDR2 FQGNSA come from the germline V gene. V dropped 5 bases and J dropped 8; count of bases not matched to a gene: 7. The CDR3 sequence: CASSPGQGSEKLFF. CDR3 in DNA: TGTGCCAGCAGCCCAGGACAGGGTAGCGAAAAACTGTTTTTT.

The rearrangement uses TRBV4-1 and TRBJ2-7; TRBD1 might be the D (6 bases). Germline CDR1 and CDR2: MGHRA and YSYEKL. The V end lost 4 bases, the J end lost 1 base, and 11 bases lay between the germline ends. The CDR3 extends over 14 amino acids. This CDR3 reads CASSLRTVSYEQYF. The CDR3 nucleotides read TGCGCCAGCAGCCTAAGGACAGTTTCCTACGAGCAGTACTTC.

The chain joins TRBV7-2 to TRBJ2-1, with a tentative D call TRBD1 (6 bases). Germline CDR1 and CDR2: SGHTA and FQGNSA. CDR3 length: 14 residues. Trimming took off 6 bases at V and 5 bases at J, with 14 bases between the two ends. CDR3 residues: CASRIAGAHNEQFF. Written as DNA, the CDR3 is TGTGCCAGCAGGATAGCAGGGGCCCACAATGAGCAGTTCTTC. The variable domain in full, completed from reference TRBV7-2 and TRBJ2-1, reads GAGVSQSPSNKVTEKGKDVELRCDPISGHTALYWYRQSLGQGLEFLIYFQGNSAPDKSGLPSDRFSAERTGGSVSTLTIQRTQQEDSAVYLCASRIAGAHNEQFFGPGTRLTVL.

This clonotype was observed many times. The V and J genes are TRBV28 and TRBJ2-7; D may correspond to TRBD1 or TRBD2 (5 bases each). The V gene lost 3 bases and the J gene lost 2 bases, with 8 bases spanning the gap. The CDR3 is 13 amino acids. Germline V gene sequence: CDR1 MDHEN, CDR2 SYDVKM. The CDR3 is CASSLGPAYEQYF. The CDR3 DNA follows: TGTGCCAGCAGTTTGGGACCAGCCTACGAGCAGTACTTC.

This clonotype was detected a few times. The V and J genes are TRBV6-5 and TRBJ1-1; possibly TRBD1 for D (5 bases). The V end lost 4 bases, the J end lost 1 base, and 10 bases lay between the germline ends. This CDR3 region has 14 residues. Germline CDR1 MNHEY, CDR2 SVGAGI. In nucleotides, the CDR3 is TGTGCCAGCAGTTCGTCGACAGAGAACACTGAAGCTTTCTTT. Amino acids: CASSSSTENTEAFF.

This clonotype was found a few times. This chain uses TRBV6-1 with TRBJ2-5, with 11 bases fitting TRBD1. This CDR3 is built from 14 residues. The V segment lost 9 bases and the J segment 4 bases; nucleotides outside the gene matches: 7. In germline, CDR1 is MNHNS, CDR2 SASEGT. This CDR3 reads CASIRDRGSETQYF. CDR3 coding DNA: TGTGCCAGTATCCGGGACAGGGGGTCAGAGACCCAGTACTTC.

V is TRBV7-9 and J is TRBJ1-1; D is uncertain. The V gene lost 5 bases and the J gene lost 1 base, with 8 bases spanning the gap. This CDR3 region has 13 residues. CDR1 is SEHNR and CDR2 is FQNEAQ in the germline V gene (reference sequence). The CDR3: CASSRMENTEAFF. CDR3 nucleotides: TGTGCCAGCAGCCGAATGGAGAACACTGAAGCTTTCTTT.

This clonotype turned up a few times. The rearrangement joins TRBV20-1 to TRBJ1-5; D is uncertain. The V and J ends lost 0 bases and 3 bases respectively, with 15 bases between them. There are 16 residues in the CDR3. Germline V gives CDR1 DFQATT, CDR2 SNEGSKA (reference sequence). CDR3 protein: CSARDFLTDDNQPQHF. The CDR3 DNA follows: TGCAGTGCTAGAGATTTTTTAACGGACGACAATCAGCCCCAGCATTTT.

In nucleotides, the CDR3 is TGTGCCAGCAGCCAATCTAGGGAAGAGACCCAGTACTTC. This sequence encodes CASSQSREETQYF. The chain recombines TRBV4-2 with TRBJ2-5; unclear D gene. Trimming shortened V by 2 bases and J by 3 bases, and 7 bases separated the two germline ends. Looked up from germline, CDR1 is LGHNA and CDR2 is YNFKEQ. The CDR3 has 13 residues.

This chain connects TRBV12-3 or TRBV12-4 to TRBJ2-1; D remains ambiguous. This CDR3 is built from 12 residues. Trimming shortened V by 3 bases and J by 8 bases, and 8 bases separated the two germline ends. DNA of the CDR3: TGTGCCAGCAGTTTTGAGTACCATGAGCAGTTCTTC. This encodes CASSFEYHEQFF.

The chain is built from TRBV4-3 and TRBJ2-5; 10 bases fit TRBD1. V lost 4 bases, J lost 5 bases, and 7 bases stayed unmatched. Germline V gene lookup returns CDR1 LGHNA and CDR2 YSLEER. The CDR3 is 15 residues long. The CDR3 spells CASSPGTGAMETQYF. The CDR3 DNA reads TGCGCCAGCAGCCCAGGGACAGGGGCTATGGAGACCCAGTACTTC.

This clonotype was detected only a few times. The gene calls are TRBV12-3 or TRBV12-4 and TRBJ2-2; D unclear. The CDR3 is 13 residues long. V was trimmed by 5 bases and J by 6 bases, leaving 10 bases between them. Written as DNA, the CDR3 is TGTGCCAGCAGTCACTTAACCTCCGGGGAGCTGTTTTTT. Its protein product is CASSHLTSGELFF.

Comments on this clonotype: At one end the junction does not follow the germline gene, possibly because of a read error. The chain has TRBV5-6 and TRBJ2-7; possibly TRBD2 for D (6 bases). The CDR3 is made up of 12 amino acids. CDR1 and CDR2 from the germline V gene are SGHDT and YYEEEE. The CDR3 protein is CASSGDFNEEYF. In nucleotides, the CDR3 is TGTGCCAGCAGCGGGGACTTCAACGAGGAGTACTTC.

As DNA, the CDR3 is TGTGCCAGCAGCTTCTTAGCGGGGAGCTTCGATGAGCAGTTCTTC. Protein sequence: CASSFLAGSFDEQFF. The chain links TRBV7-9 to TRBJ2-1; 8 bases are shared with TRBD2. V shed 3 bases, J shed 8 bases, and the junction held 9 bases outside the gene matches. Germline V gives CDR1 SEHNR, CDR2 FQNEAQ (reference sequence). The CDR3 has 15 amino acids.

The table lists this clonotype with a few counts. The chain employs TRBV20-1 and TRBJ2-7; 11 positions match TRBD2. Per the germline V gene, CDR1 is DFQATT and CDR2 is SNEGSKA (reference sequence). Trimming at V came to 6 bases and at J to 2 bases, leaving 3 bases not matched to a gene. The CDR3 consists of 13 residues. In nucleotides, the CDR3 is TGCAGTGCCGGACTAGCGGGCCCCTACGAGCAGTACTTC. Encoded protein: CSAGLAGPYEQYF.

This clonotype came up many times. The V and J genes are TRBV7-9 and TRBJ1-3; D unclear. CDR1 is SEHNR, CDR2 FQNEAQ, per germline (reference sequence). This CDR3 region has 15 residues. V was clipped by 3 bases and J by 4 bases, with 13 bases between them. As DNA, the CDR3 is TGTGCCAGCAGCTTTCCCCGGAGGTTGGGAAACACCATATATTTT. This codes for CASSFPRRLGNTIYF. The full variable domain, with the rest looked up from reference TRBV7-9 and TRBJ1-3, is DTGVSQNPRHKITKRGQNVTFRCDPISEHNRLYWYRQTLGQGPEFLTYFQNEAQLEKSRLLSDRFSAERPKGSFSTLEIQRTEQGDSAMYLCASSFPRRLGNTIYFGEGSWLTVV.

The CDR3 DNA reads as TGTGCCACCAGTGAGCCCGAGGGGATCGGCACCGGGGAGCTGTTTTTT. Its protein product is CATSEPEGIGTGELFF. The rearrangement joins TRBV24-1 to TRBJ2-2; perhaps D is TRBD1 or TRBD2 (5 bases each). The CDR3 sequence is 16 residues long. V was shortened by 4 bases and J by 4 bases, with 15 bases between the two germline ends. In germline, CDR1 is KGHDR, CDR2 SFDVKD.

This clonotype came up a few times. The J gene is TRBJ2-5, the V gene TRBV4-3, with 7 bases that match TRBD1. The CDR3 loop spans 16 amino acids. Germline CDR1 reads LGHNA; CDR2 reads YSLEER. After removal of 1 base from V and 6 bases from J, the junction contained 11 bases not matched to a gene. The CDR3 DNA sequence: TGCGCCAGCAGCCAAGGGGGGCCCCTAAGGGGGCAGACCCAGTACTTC. It codes for CASSQGGPLRGQTQYF.

The CDR3 protein is CASTMGAGSTDTQYF. CDR3 sequence (DNA): TGTGCCAGCACCATGGGGGCAGGGAGCACAGATACGCAGTATTTT. The rearrangement joins TRBV12-3 or TRBV12-4 to TRBJ2-3, with D possibly being TRBD1 (6 bases). Trimming took 7 bases from V and 0 from J, leaving 14 bases between them. This CDR3 has 15 residues.

Only a few counts were recorded for this clonotype. This chain uses TRBV18 with TRBJ2-7; D might be TRBD2 (6 bases). Germline V lookup: CDR1 KGHSH, CDR2 LQKENI. CDR3 length: 15 residues. V gave up 3 bases and J gave up 3 bases, with 15 bases separating them. CDR3 sequence: CASSPGLASSYEQYF. The CDR3 DNA reads TGTGCCAGCTCACCTGGTCTAGCGAGTAGCTACGAGCAGTACTTC.